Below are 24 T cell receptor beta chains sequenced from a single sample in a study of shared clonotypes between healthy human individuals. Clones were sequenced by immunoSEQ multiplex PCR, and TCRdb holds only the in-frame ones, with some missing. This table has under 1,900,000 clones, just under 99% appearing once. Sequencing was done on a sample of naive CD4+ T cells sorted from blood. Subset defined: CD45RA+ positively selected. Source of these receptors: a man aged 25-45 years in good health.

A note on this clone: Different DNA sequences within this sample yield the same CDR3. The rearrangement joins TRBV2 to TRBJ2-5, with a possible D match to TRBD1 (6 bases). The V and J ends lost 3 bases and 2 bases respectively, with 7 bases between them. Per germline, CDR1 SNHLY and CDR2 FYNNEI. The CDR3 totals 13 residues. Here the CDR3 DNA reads TGTGCCAGCAGTGACAGGGGACAAGAGACCCAGTACTTC. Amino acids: CASSDRGQETQYF.

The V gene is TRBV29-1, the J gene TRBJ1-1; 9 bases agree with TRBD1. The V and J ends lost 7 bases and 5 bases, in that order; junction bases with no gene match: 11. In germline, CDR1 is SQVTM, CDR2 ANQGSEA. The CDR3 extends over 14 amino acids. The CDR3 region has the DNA TGCAGCGCACGAACAGGGGGCGCCGGTACTGAAGCTTTCTTT. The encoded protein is CSARTGGAGTEAFF.

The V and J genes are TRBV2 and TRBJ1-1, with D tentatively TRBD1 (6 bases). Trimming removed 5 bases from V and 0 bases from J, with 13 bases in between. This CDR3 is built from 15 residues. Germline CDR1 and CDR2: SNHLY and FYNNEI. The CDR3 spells CASSKGQLMNTEAFF. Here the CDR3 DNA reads TGTGCCAGCAGTAAAGGACAGCTCATGAACACTGAAGCTTTCTTT.

As DNA, the CDR3 is TGTGCCAGCAGGACATTAGGTTCGGGGCACAATGAGCAGTTCTTC. As protein: CASRTLGSGHNEQFF. The genes are TRBV28 and TRBJ2-1, with D perhaps assigned TRBD1 or TRBD2 (5 bases each). CDR1 and CDR2 (germline): MDHEN, SYDVKM. V was cut by 6 bases and J by 5 bases, with 17 bases left in between. The CDR3 is 15 residues long.

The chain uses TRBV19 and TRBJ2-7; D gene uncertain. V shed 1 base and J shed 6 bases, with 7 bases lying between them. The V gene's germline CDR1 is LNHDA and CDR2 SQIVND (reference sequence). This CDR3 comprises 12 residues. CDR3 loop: CASSIVFGEQYF. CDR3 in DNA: TGTGCCAGTAGTATAGTGTTTGGCGAGCAGTACTTC.

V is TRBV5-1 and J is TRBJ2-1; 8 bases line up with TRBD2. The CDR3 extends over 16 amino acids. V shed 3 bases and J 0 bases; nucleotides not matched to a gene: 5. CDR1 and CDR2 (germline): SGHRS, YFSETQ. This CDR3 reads CASSSNSGSSYNEQFF. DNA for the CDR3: TGCGCCAGCAGCTCCAACAGCGGGAGCTCCTACAATGAGCAGTTCTTC.

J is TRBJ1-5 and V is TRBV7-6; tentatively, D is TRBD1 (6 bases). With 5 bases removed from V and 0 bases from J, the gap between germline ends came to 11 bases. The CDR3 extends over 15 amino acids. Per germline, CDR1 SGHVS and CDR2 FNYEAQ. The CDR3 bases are TGTGCCAGCAGCCCCGGACAGAGTAGCAATCAGCCCCAGCATTTT. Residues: CASSPGQSSNQPQHF.

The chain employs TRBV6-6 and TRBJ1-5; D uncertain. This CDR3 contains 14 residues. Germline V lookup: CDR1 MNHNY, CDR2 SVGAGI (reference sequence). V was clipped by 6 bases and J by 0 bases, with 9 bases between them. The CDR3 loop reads CASSTEFSNQPQHF. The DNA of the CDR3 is TGTGCCAGCAGCACCGAATTTAGCAATCAGCCCCAGCATTTT.

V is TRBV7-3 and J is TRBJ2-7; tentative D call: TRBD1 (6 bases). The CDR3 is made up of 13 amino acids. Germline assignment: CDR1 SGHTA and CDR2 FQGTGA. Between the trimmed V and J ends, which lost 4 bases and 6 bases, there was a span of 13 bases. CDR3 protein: CASSSFTGSEQYF. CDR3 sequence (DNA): TGTGCCAGCAGCTCCTTTACAGGGTCCGAGCAGTACTTC.

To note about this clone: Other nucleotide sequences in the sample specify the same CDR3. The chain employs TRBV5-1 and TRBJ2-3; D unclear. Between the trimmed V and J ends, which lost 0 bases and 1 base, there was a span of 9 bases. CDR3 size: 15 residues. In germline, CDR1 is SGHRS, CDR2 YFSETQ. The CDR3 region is CASSLVGERTDTQYF. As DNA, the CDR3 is TGCGCCAGCAGCTTGGTTGGGGAACGCACAGATACGCAGTATTTT. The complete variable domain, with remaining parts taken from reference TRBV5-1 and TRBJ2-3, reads KAGVTQTPRYLIKTRGQQVTLSCSPISGHRSVSWYQQTPGQGLQFLFEYFSETQRNKGNFPGRFSGRQFSNSRSEMNVSTLELGDSALYLCASSLVGERTDTQYFGPGTRLTVL.

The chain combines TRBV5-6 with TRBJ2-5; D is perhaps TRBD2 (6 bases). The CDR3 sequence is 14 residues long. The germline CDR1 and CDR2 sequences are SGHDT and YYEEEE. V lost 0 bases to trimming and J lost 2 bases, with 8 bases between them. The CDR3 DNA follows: TGTGCCAGCAGCTTGGGCGGGGCGCAAGAGACCCAGTACTTC. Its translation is CASSLGGAQETQYF. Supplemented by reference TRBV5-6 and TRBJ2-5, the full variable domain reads DAGVTQSPTHLIKTRGQQVTLRCSPKSGHDTVSWYQQALGQGPQFIFQYYEEEERQRGNFPDRFSGHQFPNYSSELNVNALLLGDSALYLCASSLGGAQETQYFGPGTRLLVL.

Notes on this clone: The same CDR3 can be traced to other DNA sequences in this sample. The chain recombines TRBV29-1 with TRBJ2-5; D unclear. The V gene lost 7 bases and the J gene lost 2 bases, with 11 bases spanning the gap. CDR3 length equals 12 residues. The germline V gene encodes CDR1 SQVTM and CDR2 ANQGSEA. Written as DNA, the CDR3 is TGCAGCGGGCGGACCGCTCAAGAGACCCAGTACTTC. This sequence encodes CSGRTAQETQYF.

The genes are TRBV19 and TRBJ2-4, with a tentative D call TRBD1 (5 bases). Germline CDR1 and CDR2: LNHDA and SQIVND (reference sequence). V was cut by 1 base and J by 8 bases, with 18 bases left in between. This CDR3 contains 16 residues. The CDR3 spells CASSIAKGPGQDIQYF. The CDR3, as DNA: TGTGCCAGTAGTATAGCTAAAGGGCCAGGGCAAGACATTCAGTACTTC.

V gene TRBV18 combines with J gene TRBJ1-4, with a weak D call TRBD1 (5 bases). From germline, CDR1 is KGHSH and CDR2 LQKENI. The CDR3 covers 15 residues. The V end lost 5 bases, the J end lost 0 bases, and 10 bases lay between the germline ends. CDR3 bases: TGTGCCAGCTCATCTCGACAGCCAACTAATGAAAAACTGTTTTTT. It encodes CASSSRQPTNEKLFF.

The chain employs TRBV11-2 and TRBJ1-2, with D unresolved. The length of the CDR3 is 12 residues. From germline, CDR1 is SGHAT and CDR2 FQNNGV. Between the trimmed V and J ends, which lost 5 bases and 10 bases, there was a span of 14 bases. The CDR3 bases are TGTGCCAGCAGCCGTTCCCCCGCCACCTACACCTTC. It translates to CASSRSPATYTF.

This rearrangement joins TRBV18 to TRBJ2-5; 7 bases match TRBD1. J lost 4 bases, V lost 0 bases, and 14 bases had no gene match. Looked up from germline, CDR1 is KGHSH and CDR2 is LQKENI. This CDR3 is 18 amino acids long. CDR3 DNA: TGTGCCAGCTCACCACCGGGGACCGGGACAGAGTCGCTAGAGACCCAGTACTTC. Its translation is CASSPPGTGTESLETQYF. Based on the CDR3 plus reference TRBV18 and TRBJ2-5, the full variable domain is NAGVMQNPRHLVRRRGQEARLRCSPMKGHSHVYWYRQLPEEGLKFMVYLQKENIIDESGMPKERFSAEFPKEGPSILRIQQVVRGDSAAYFCASSPPGTGTESLETQYFGPGTRLLVL.

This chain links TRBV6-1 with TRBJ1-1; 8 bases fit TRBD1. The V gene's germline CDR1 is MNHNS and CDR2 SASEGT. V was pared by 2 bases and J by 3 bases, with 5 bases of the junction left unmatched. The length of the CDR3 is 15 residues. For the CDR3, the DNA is TGTGCCAGCAGTGAACAGGGGGCGCTTGACACTGAAGCTTTCTTT. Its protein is CASSEQGALDTEAFF.

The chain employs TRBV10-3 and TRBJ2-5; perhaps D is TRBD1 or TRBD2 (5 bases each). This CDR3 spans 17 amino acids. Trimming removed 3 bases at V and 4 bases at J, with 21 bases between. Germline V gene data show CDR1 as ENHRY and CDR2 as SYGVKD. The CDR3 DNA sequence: TGTGCCATCAGTGATTCAAAGGGGACGCCTTCCCCAGAGACCCAGTACTTC. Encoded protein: CAISDSKGTPSPETQYF.

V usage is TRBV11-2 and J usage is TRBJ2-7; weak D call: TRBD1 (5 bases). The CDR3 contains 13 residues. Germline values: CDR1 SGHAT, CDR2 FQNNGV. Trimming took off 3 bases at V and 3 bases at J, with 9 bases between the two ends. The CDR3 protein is CASSLGRRYEQYF. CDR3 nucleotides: TGTGCCAGCAGCTTGGGGCGGCGCTACGAGCAGTACTTC. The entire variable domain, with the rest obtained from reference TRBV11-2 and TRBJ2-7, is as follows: EAGVAQSPRYKIIEKRQSVAFWCNPISGHATLYWYQQILGQGPKLLIQFQNNGVVDDSQLPKDRFSAERLKGVDSTLKIQPAKLEDSAVYLCASSLGRRYEQYFGPGTRLTVT.

The CDR3 here is CASSGDRAPDQPQHF. CDR3 in DNA: TGTGCCAGCAGCGGCGACAGGGCCCCCGATCAGCCCCAGCATTTT. The V gene is TRBV2, the J gene TRBJ1-5, with 7 bases that match TRBD1. V shed 6 bases and J 5 bases; nucleotides not matched to a gene: 10. Germline loops: CDR1 SNHLY, CDR2 FYNNEI. The CDR3 contains 15 residues.

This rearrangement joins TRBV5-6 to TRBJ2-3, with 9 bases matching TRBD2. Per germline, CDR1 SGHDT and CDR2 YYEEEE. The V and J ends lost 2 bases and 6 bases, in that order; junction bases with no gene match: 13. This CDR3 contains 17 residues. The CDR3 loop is CASSFTSLAGLRDTQYF. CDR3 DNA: TGTGCCAGCAGCTTCACCTCACTAGCGGGCCTACGGGATACGCAGTATTTT.

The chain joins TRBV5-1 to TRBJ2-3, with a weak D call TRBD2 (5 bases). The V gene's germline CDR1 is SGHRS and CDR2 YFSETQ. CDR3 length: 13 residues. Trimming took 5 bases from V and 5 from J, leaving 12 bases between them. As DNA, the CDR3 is TGCGCCAGCAGTTATAACCGGGGAGATACGCAGTATTTT. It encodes CASSYNRGDTQYF.

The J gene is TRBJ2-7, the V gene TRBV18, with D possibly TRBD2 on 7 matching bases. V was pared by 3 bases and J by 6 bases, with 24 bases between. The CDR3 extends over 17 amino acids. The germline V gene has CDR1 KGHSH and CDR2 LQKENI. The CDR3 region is CASSPRGEGVRQVEQYF. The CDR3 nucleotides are TGTGCCAGCTCACCTCGAGGGGAGGGGGTGAGGCAGGTCGAGCAGTACTTC.

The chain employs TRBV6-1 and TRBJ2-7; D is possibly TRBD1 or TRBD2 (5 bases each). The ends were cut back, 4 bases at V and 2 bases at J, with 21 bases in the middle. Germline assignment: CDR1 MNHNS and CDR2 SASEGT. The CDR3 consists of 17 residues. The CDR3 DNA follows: TGTGCCAGCAGTGTGAAGGGTCCCCGGGACCCAACCTACGAGCAGTACTTC. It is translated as CASSVKGPRDPTYEQYF.